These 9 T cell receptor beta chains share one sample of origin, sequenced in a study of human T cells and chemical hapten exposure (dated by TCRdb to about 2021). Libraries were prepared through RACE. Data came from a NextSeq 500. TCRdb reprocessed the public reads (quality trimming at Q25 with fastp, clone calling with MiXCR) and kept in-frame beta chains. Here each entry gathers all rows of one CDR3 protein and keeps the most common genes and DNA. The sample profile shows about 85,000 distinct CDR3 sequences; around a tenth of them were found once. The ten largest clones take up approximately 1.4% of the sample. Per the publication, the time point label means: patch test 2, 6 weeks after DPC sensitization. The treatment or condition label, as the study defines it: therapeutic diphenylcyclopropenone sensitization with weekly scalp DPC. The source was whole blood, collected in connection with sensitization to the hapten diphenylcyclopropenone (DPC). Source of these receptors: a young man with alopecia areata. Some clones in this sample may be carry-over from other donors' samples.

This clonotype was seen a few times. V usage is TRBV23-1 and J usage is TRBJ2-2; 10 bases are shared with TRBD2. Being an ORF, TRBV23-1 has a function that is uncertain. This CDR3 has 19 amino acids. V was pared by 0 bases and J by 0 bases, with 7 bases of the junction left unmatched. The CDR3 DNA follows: TGCGCCAGCAGTCAATCCCGGGTAGCGGGGGGCACGAACACCGGGGAGCTGTTTTTT. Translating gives CASSQSRVAGGTNTGELFF.

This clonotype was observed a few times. The CDR3 is CSAENTEAFF. The CDR3 nucleotides are TGCAGTGCTGAGAACACTGAAGCTTTCTTT. The genes are TRBV20-1 and TRBJ1-1; the D is unclear. This CDR3 has 10 amino acids. V was clipped by 5 bases and J by 1 base, with 2 bases between them. CDR1 is DFQATT, CDR2 SNEGSKA, per germline (reference sequence).

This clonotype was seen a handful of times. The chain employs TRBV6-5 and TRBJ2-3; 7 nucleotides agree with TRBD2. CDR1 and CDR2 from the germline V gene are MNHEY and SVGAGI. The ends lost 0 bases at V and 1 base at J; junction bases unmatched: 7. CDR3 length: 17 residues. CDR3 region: CASSYSAGRGRTDTQYF. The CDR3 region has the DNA TGTGCCAGCAGTTACTCCGCAGGGAGGGGTCGCACAGATACGCAGTATTTT.

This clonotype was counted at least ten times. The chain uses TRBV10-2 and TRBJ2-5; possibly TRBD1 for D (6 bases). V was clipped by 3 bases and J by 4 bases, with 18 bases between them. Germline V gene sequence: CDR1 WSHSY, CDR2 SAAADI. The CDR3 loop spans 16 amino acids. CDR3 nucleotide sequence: TGCGCCAGCAGTGATACTGGGGGCGGGTTCGGAGAGACCCAGTACTTC. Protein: CASSDTGGGFGETQYF.

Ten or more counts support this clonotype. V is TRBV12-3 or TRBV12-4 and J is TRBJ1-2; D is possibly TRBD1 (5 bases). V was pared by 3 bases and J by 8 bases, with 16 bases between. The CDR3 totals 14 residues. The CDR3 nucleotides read TGTGCCAGCAGTTTTTGGCGGATGGGGGTCGGCTACACCTTC. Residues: CASSFWRMGVGYTF.

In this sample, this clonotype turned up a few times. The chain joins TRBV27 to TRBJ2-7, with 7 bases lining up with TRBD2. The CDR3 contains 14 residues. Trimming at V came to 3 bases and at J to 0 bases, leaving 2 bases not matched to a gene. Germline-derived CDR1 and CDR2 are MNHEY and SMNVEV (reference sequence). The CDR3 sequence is CASSFGGSSYEQYF. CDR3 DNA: TGTGCCAGCAGTTTCGGCGGGAGCTCCTACGAGCAGTACTTC.

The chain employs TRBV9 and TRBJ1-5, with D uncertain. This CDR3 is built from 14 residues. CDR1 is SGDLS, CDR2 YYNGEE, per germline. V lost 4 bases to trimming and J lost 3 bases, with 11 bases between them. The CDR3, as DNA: TGTGCCAGCAGCCCCGGACCATTCAATCAGCCCCAGCATTTT. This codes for CASSPGPFNQPQHF.

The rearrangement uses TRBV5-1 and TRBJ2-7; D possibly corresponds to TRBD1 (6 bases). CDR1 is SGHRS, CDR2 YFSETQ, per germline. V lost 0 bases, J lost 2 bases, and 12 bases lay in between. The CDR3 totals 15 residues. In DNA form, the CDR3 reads TGCGCCAGCAGCTTGGCCACAGGGTCACCCTACGAGCAGTACTTC. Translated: CASSLATGSPYEQYF.

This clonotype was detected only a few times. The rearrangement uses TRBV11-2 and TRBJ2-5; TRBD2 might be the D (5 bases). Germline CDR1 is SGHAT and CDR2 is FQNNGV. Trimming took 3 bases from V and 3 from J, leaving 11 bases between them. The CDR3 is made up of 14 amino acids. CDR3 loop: CASSFNGEKETQYF. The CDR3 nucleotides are TGTGCCAGCAGCTTCAACGGGGAGAAAGAGACCCAGTACTTC.